Many counts were recorded for the clone carrying this T cell receptor (beta chain). Its antigen is still unknown. This entry comes from a study of T cells after yellow fever vaccination. Study in general: In the case of low-cell-number fractions, SMART-Seq v4 Ultra Low Input was used for preparation.

Findings of the study overall: Bulk-population clonotypes that are abundant could appear as contaminants in FACS-sorted repertoires. Clonotypes found in both CD4 and CD8 compartments made up a small share.

UMIs were added to TCR cDNA along with a universal primer site when it was made by 5'RACE template switching. TCRdb reanalysed the 5' RACE reads using MiXCR and keeps one entry per CDR3 protein. The table records 110,000 or so distinct CDR3 sequences, roughly 7.9% of them present only once. Germline V gene sequence: CDR1 SGHTA, CDR2 FQGNSA. The CDR3 is 15 amino acids. The V gene end was trimmed by 2 bases and the J gene end by 4 bases; junction bases not matched to a gene: 6. The receptor comes from a man younger than 30 who received the YFV17D yellow fever vaccine. The sequenced sample was CD4+ T cells sorted from PBMCs, obtained 35 to 50 days after the first yellow fever vaccination. The V gene is TRBV7-2, the J gene TRBJ2-5; 8 bases match TRBD2. The CDR3 loop reads CASSLSGGRAETQYF. Written as DNA, the CDR3 is TGTGCCAGCAGCTTATCGGGGGGGAGAGCAGAGACCCAGTACTTC. Filled out from reference TRBV7-2 and TRBJ2-5, the complete variable domain reads GAGVSQSPSNKVTEKGKDVELRCDPISGHTALYWYRQSLGQGLEFLIYFQGNSAPDKSGLPSDRFSAERTGGSVSTLTIQRTQQEDSAVYLCASSLSGGRAETQYFGPGTRLLVL.